This T cell receptor (beta chain) is drawn from a study of blood T cell repertoires in COVID-19. The germline V and J ends were trimmed by 7 bases and 3 bases, with 14 bases remaining between them. Germline assignment: CDR1 SGHDT and CDR2 YYEEEE. This CDR3 comprises 13 residues. Method: immunoSEQ multiplex PCR; TCRdb's copy keeps in-frame clones and lacks some. The sample lists 120,000 or so clones; 70% to 90% were seen once. Material for sequencing was peripheral blood. The chain links TRBV5-6 to TRBJ2-7, with a possible D match to TRBD2 (6 bases). This clonotype was sampled from a woman aged 80 or older with acute or convalescent COVID-19. The CDR3 region has the DNA TGTGCCAGCCTGGGGAGCGGGCTCTACGAGCAGTACTTC. Translation gives CASLGSGLYEQYF. Full variable domain (outside the CDR3, taken from reference TRBV5-6 and TRBJ2-7): DAGVTQSPTHLIKTRGQQVTLRCSPKSGHDTVSWYQQALGQGPQFIFQYYEEEERQRGNFPDRFSGHQFPNYSSELNVNALLLGDSALYLCASLGSGLYEQYFGPGTRLTVT.